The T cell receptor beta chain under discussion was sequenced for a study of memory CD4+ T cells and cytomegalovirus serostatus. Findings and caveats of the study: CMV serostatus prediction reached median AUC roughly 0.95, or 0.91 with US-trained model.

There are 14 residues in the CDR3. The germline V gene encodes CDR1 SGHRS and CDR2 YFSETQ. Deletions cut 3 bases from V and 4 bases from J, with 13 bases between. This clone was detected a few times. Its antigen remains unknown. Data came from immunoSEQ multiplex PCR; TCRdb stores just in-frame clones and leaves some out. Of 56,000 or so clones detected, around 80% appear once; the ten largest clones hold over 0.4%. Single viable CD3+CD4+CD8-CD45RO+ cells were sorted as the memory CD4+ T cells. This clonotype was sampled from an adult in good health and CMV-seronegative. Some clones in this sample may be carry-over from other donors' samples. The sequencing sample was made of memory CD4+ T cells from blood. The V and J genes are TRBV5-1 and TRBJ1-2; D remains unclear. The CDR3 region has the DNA TGCGCCAGCAGCTGGTCGGGAACCCGCTATGGCTACACCTTC. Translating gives CASSWSGTRYGYTF.